These 8 T cell receptor beta chains share one sample of origin, sequenced in a study of radiation and T cells in renal cell carcinoma. Noted time point: blood 4 weeks post-SBRT, at nephrectomy. The treatment here: 15 Gy SBRT to primary tumor, nephrectomy 4 weeks later. The repertoire was sequenced with immunoSEQ multiplex PCR; TCRdb's copy has only in-frame clones and lacks some. The sample records roughly 61,000 clones, 70% to 80% being singletons. Material: blood, obtained from a patient whose treatment included radiotherapy and nephrectomy. The receptors were sampled from a man between 60 and 70 years old with renal cell carcinoma.

The V gene is TRBV7-9, the J gene TRBJ1-1; maybe TRBD1 (6 bases). The CDR3 covers 14 residues. In germline, CDR1 is SEHNR, CDR2 FQNEAQ (reference sequence). The germline V and J ends were trimmed by 1 base and 1 base, with 7 bases remaining between them. CDR3 coding DNA: TGTGCCAGCAGCTTAGGACAGGCGAACACTGAAGCTTTCTTT. It specifies CASSLGQANTEAFF.

This rearrangement joins TRBV29-1 to TRBJ2-1, with a weak D call TRBD1 (6 bases). V shed 7 bases and J shed 3 bases, with 13 bases lying between them. Germline loops: CDR1 SQVTM, CDR2 ANQGSEA. This CDR3 contains 13 residues. The DNA of the CDR3 is TGCAGCGCCATGCAGGGGTTCTACAATGAGCAGTTCTTC. It codes for CSAMQGFYNEQFF.

The J gene is TRBJ2-3, the V gene TRBV5-4; D may be TRBD2 (5 bases). The V gene's germline CDR1 is SGHNT and CDR2 YYREEE (reference sequence). This CDR3 comprises 15 residues. Trimming left V 1 base short and J 2 bases short, with 11 bases between. CDR3 nucleotide sequence: TGTGCCAGCAGCTTGAACAGCGGAAACACAGATACGCAGTATTTT. Residues: CASSLNSGNTDTQYF.

This CDR3 reads CASSKPNRGLNGEKLFF. For the CDR3, the DNA is TGTGCCAGCAGCAAACCAAACAGGGGGCTGAACGGTGAAAAACTGTTTTTT. The V and J genes are TRBV21-1 and TRBJ1-4; the table's D gene call, TRBD1, was not cross checked with the DNA. TRBV21-1 is a pseudogene. This CDR3 is built from 17 residues.

The chain carries TRBV10-3 and TRBJ2-1; 8 bases are shared with TRBD2. V was clipped by 4 bases and J by 0 bases; unmatched bases: 8. The CDR3 contains 17 residues. Germline V gene lookup returns CDR1 ENHRY and CDR2 SYGVKD. CDR3 amino acids: CAISGGVSGSSYNEQFF. CDR3 in DNA: TGTGCCATCAGTGGGGGGGTGAGCGGGAGCTCCTACAATGAGCAGTTCTTC.

The V call is TRBV27, the J call TRBJ2-1; D remains ambiguous. Looked up from germline, CDR1 is MNHEY and CDR2 is SMNVEV (reference sequence). V dropped 0 bases and J dropped 6 bases, with 6 bases sitting between them. The CDR3 totals 13 residues. CDR3 sequence: CASSLSASNEQFF. CDR3 bases: TGTGCCAGCAGTTTATCGGCTAGCAATGAGCAGTTCTTC.

This chain connects TRBV20-1 to TRBJ1-2; no firm D call. Trimming pared 6 bases from V and 3 bases from J, leaving 8 bases between. This CDR3 contains 11 residues. Germline V CDR1 and CDR2: DFQATT, SNEGSKA (reference sequence). CDR3 region: CSAKNYYGYTF. As DNA, the CDR3 is TGCAGTGCCAAGAACTACTATGGCTACACCTTC.

V is TRBV7-9 and J is TRBJ2-1; no definite D call. V was clipped by 1 base and J by 10 bases, with 5 bases between them. CDR1 is SEHNR, CDR2 FQNEAQ, per germline (reference sequence). CDR3 length: 11 amino acids. CDR3 protein: CASSLGREQFF. In DNA, the CDR3 is TGTGCCAGCAGCTTAGGGCGGGAGCAGTTCTTC.